The source of this T cell receptor (beta chain) is a study of Ad26.COV2.S vaccination and SARS-CoV-2 variants. Across the whole study: Each vaccinee took Ad26.COV2.S intramuscularly, once or twice 56 days apart. Findings of the study overall: Reportedly, after vaccination the spike-specific CD8+ and CD4+ T cell responses displayed substantial breadth. Those who received the vaccine showed greater spike-specific TCR breadth than those given placebo.

Specified treatment: some 20 received Ad26.COV2.S at low or high dose, single or two shots; about 5 received placebo; per-sample allocation not given. Sample collection was performed on day 63 after the first vaccine or placebo injection. What was given as vaccine was an Ad26 vector encoding Wuhan-strain SARS-CoV-2 spike. Here immunoSEQ multiplex PCR was the method, and the copy in TCRdb shows in-frame clones only, minus some. The table records 300,000 to 500,000 clones, 70% to 90% of them present only once. Trimming took 6 bases from V and 6 from J; bases not matched to a gene: 6. CDR3 size: 15 residues. Germline loops: CDR1 SEHNR, CDR2 FQNEAQ (reference sequence). A note on this clone: The target antigen is unknown.

This TCR came from a person between 18 and 65 years old who received the Ad26.COV2.S COVID-19 vaccine or a placebo. V and J are TRBV7-9 and TRBJ1-5; 12 bases agree with TRBD1. The sample was peripheral blood, taken in a trial of Ad26.COV2.S vaccine versus placebo. Written as DNA, the CDR3 is TGTGCCAGCAGTCCGGGACAGGGGGCAAGTCAGCCCCAGCATTTT. This codes for CASSPGQGASQPQHF. The full variable domain, rest sourced from reference TRBV7-9 and TRBJ1-5, is DTGVSQNPRHKITKRGQNVTFRCDPISEHNRLYWYRQTLGQGPEFLTYFQNEAQLEKSRLLSDRFSAERPKGSFSTLEIQRTEQGDSAMYLCASSPGQGASQPQHFGDGTRLSIL.